What follows describes a single T cell receptor (beta chain). This sample was taken from a study of blood T cell repertoires in COVID-19. Study-level background: T cells, B-cell-depleted T cells, or PBMCs provided the cDNA or gDNA that served as material.

The table came from immunoSEQ multiplex PCR; TCRdb's copy has only in-frame clones and leaves some out. The data show about 150,000 clones, about 90% seen once. Germline CDR1 SGHRS, CDR2 YFSETQ. With 2 bases clipped from V and 8 bases from J, the junction kept 9 bases outside the gene matches. The CDR3 totals 14 residues. The TCR sequence derives from a man older than 75 with acute or convalescent COVID-19. The sample comprised peripheral blood. The V gene is TRBV5-1, the J gene TRBJ1-2, with TRBD1 identical over 7 bases. In DNA form, the CDR3 reads TGCGCCAGCAGCTTAGCCTCTCAGGGGGAAGGCTACACCTTC. It translates to CASSLASQGEGYTF.